This is a list of T cell receptor beta chains from one sample in a study of cytomegalovirus exposure and HLA in healthy donors. Here immunoSEQ multiplex PCR was the method, and the copy in TCRdb shows in-frame clones only, minus some. The repertoire holds some 90,000 clones, with about 80% as singletons. Sequenced sample: PBMCs. The receptor source for this set is a man aged 25-45 years in good health and CMV-seropositive. Both conserved end residues are trimmed from each CDR3.

v_call	j_call	cdr3_aa
TRBV2	TRBJ2-6	ASSEGIVGLRSGANVLT
TRBV30	TRBJ2-5	AWGSGETQY
TRBV6-4	TRBJ2-3	ASSESETGGTDTQY
TRBV29-1	TRBJ2-3	SARLAGEVGPDTQY
TRBV14	TRBJ2-1	ASSQGVPYNEQF
TRBV29-1	TRBJ2-1	SVSGDNEQF
TRBV5-5	TRBJ2-3	ASSLGSGGLTDTQY
TRBV30	TRBJ1-2	AWNNLMDREVDGYT
TRBV9	TRBJ2-1	ASSVGRGASGSSSYNEQF
TRBV4-2	TRBJ2-7	ASSQEVQGLGEQY
TRBV6-1	TRBJ1-5	ASSERGGSNQPQH
TRBV30	TRBJ1-6	AWSDLSGGFVVGISPLH
TRBV29-1	TRBJ2-5	SAQQGQETQY
TRBV9	TRBJ2-3	ASTDRGSTDTQY
TRBV28	TRBJ2-7	ASSLEGVSYEQY
TRBV5-1	TRBJ2-2	ASSLRLAGDSGELF
TRBV19	TRBJ1-2	ASSIDQGRKGYT
TRBV9	TRBJ2-1	ASSVVPGGYNEQF
TRBV7-7	TRBJ2-1	ASSLHGGAYNEQF
TRBV9	TRBJ2-3	ASSVAGTSTDTQY
TRBV19	TRBJ1-2	ASSYDRERAYGYT
TRBV9	TRBJ1-6	ASSTPGWDSPLH
TRBV6-1	TRBJ1-1	ASSDGGMNTEAF
TRBV5-4	TRBJ1-1	ASSLDRNTEAF
TRBV11-2	TRBJ2-1	ASSSRRGETQF
TRBV6-5	TRBJ2-7	ASSPTYSDEQY
TRBV7-9	TRBJ1-1	ASSFDREAEAF
TRBV19	TRBJ1-4	ASSPERATNEKLF
TRBV11-2	TRBJ2-3	ASSRGLATDTQY
TRBV4-2	TRBJ2-7	ASSQDISYEQY
TRBV5-1	TRBJ2-3	ASSLLAGGLGTDTQY
TRBV7-8	TRBJ1-5	ASSLGTAYNQPQH
TRBV19	TRBJ2-7	ASSSLGSRAPYEQY
TRBV6-6	TRBJ2-5	ASYNRVGETQY
TRBV4-2	TRBJ1-6	ASSQDRDRAYNSPLH
TRBV9	TRBJ2-2	ASSGQGSNTGELF
TRBV5-1	TRBJ2-1	ASSDLDRQF
TRBV7-9	TRBJ1-2	ASSPGDGYT